Listed below are T cell receptor beta chains from one sample, sequenced in a study of spatial heterogeneity in lung cancer. One entry per CDR3 protein results from TCRdb running MiXCR on the 5' RACE reads. The repertoire has around 8,600 distinct CDR3 sequences, about 7% of them found once; the top ten carry 18%. Sequencing used lung tumor tissue, obtained at surgery. These receptors came from a female donor with early-stage non-small cell lung cancer. The CDR3 runs from the conserved cysteine through the conserved F or W. The order of the fields is D gene, J gene, V gene, clone size, CDR3 DNA, CDR3 protein. A D gene is named only where the DNA matches it firmly. Clone size is given as how often the clone was seen (once, few, many) or a class if it is expanded.

D gene: TRBD1
J gene: TRBJ1-5
V gene: TRBV4-1
clone size: many
CDR3 DNA: TGCGCCAGCAGCCCCATGGGACAGGGCTTTCAGCCCCAGCATTTT
CDR3 protein: CASSPMGQGFQPQHF

D gene: TRBD1
J gene: TRBJ1-1
V gene: TRBV7-3
clone size: many
CDR3 DNA: TGTGCCAGCAGCTCCGCCGGGACAGGGTCGACTGAAGCTTTCTTT
CDR3 protein: CASSSAGTGSTEAFF

D gene: TRBD2
J gene: TRBJ2-3
V gene: TRBV4-2
clone size: medium-sized
CDR3 DNA: TGTGCCAGCAGCCAAGGGGGACTAGCGTCACCCGCGTTGGATACGCAGTATTTT
CDR3 protein: CASSQGGLASPALDTQYF

D gene: TRBD2
J gene: TRBJ2-3
V gene: TRBV20-1
clone size: few
CDR3 DNA: TGCAGTGCAAGGACTAGCGGGAGAATAGCAGATACGCAGTATTTT
CDR3 protein: CSARTSGRIADTQYF

D gene: TRBD2
J gene: TRBJ2-1
V gene: TRBV20-1
clone size: few
CDR3 DNA: TGCAGTGCTAGTCTAGCGGGAGTAGGGGTGGGTTACGATGAGCAGTTCTTC
CDR3 protein: CSASLAGVGVGYDEQFF

D gene: TRBD2
J gene: TRBJ2-1
V gene: TRBV7-9
clone size: many
CDR3 DNA: TGTGCCAGCAGCTTAGTACGACTAGCGGGTGCCAATGAGCAGTTCTTC
CDR3 protein: CASSLVRLAGANEQFF

D gene: NA
J gene: TRBJ1-1
V gene: TRBV10-3
clone size: many
CDR3 DNA: TGTGCCATCAGTGAGTCGTACGGGGAAGCTTTCTTT
CDR3 protein: CAISESYGEAFF

D gene: NA
J gene: TRBJ2-3
V gene: TRBV20-1
clone size: few
CDR3 DNA: TGCAGTGCACTTCTAGCGCGGAGCACAGATACGCAGTATTTT
CDR3 protein: CSALLARSTDTQYF

D gene: TRBD1
J gene: TRBJ1-1
V gene: TRBV27
clone size: many
CDR3 DNA: TGTGCCAGCAGTTTTTTGGGACAGATGAACACTGAAGCTTTCTTT
CDR3 protein: CASSFLGQMNTEAFF

D gene: TRBD1
J gene: TRBJ2-2
V gene: TRBV9
clone size: medium-sized
CDR3 DNA: TGTGCCAGCAGCGTACAGGGGGACCACACCTTCGGGGAGCTGTTTTTT
CDR3 protein: CASSVQGDHTFGELFF